The 27 T cell receptor beta chains below were found in one sample sequenced in a study of T cells after somatic rescue of genetic block. Profiled with immunoSEQ multiplex PCR; TCRdb holds only in-frame clones, not every one. The table includes tens of thousands of clones, roughly 93% detected once. Material for sequencing was peripheral blood mononuclear cells (PBMCs). The receptor set was obtained from a man aged 25 to 40.

CDR3 sequence (DNA): TGTGCCAGCTCACCACCGACATACTATGGCTACACCTTC. It specifies CASSPPTYYGYTF. The chain combines TRBV18 with TRBJ1-2, with D uncertain. The CDR3 contains 13 residues. The V and J ends lost 0 bases and 3 bases respectively, with 5 bases between them. Looked up from germline, CDR1 is KGHSH and CDR2 is LQKENI.

In this sample, this clone turned up once. The V and J genes are TRBV7-9 and TRBJ1-1; maybe TRBD1 (6 bases). The germline V and J ends were trimmed by 1 base and 4 bases, with 19 bases remaining between them. CDR1 is SEHNR and CDR2 is FQNEAQ in the germline V gene (reference sequence). There are 17 residues in the CDR3. DNA of the CDR3: TGTGCCAGCAGCTTAGTTTTTGGGGGCGAGGGTTTCACTGAAGCTTTCTTT. Translating it yields CASSLVFGGEGFTEAFF. The whole variable domain, filled in from reference TRBV7-9 and TRBJ1-1, reads DTGVSQNPRHKITKRGQNVTFRCDPISEHNRLYWYRQTLGQGPEFLTYFQNEAQLEKSRLLSDRFSAERPKGSFSTLEIQRTEQGDSAMYLCASSLVFGGEGFTEAFFGQGTRLTVV.

The genes are TRBV19 and TRBJ2-7; D not resolved. The V gene lost 4 bases and the J gene lost 5 bases, with 6 bases spanning the gap. The CDR3 is made up of 11 amino acids. The germline CDR1 and CDR2 sequences are LNHDA and SQIVND (reference sequence). The CDR3 DNA reads as TGTGCCAGTAGTAAGAGGAACGAGCAGTACTTC. It codes for CASSKRNEQYF.

This rearrangement joins TRBV6-1 to TRBJ2-7; D is unresolved. With 7 bases removed from V and 4 bases from J, the gap between germline ends came to 8 bases. The germline V gene has CDR1 MNHNS and CDR2 SASEGT. CDR3 length equals 11 residues. Written as DNA, the CDR3 is TGTGCCAGCACCTCGGCGTACGAGCAGTACTTC. Its protein product is CASTSAYEQYF.

The CDR3 sequence: CASSPGQIDPLAKNIQYF. Here the CDR3 DNA reads TGTGCCAGCAGCCCGGGACAGATAGACCCGTTAGCCAAAAACATTCAGTACTTC. The chain recombines TRBV2 with TRBJ2-4; 7 bases line up with TRBD1. Germline CDR1 is SNHLY and CDR2 is FYNNEI. The trim removed 6 bases at V and 0 bases at J, leaving 14 bases unmatched. The CDR3 length is 18 residues.

The J gene is TRBJ1-4, the V gene TRBV5-1; D is ambiguous. The CDR3 runs 15 residues. Trimming removed 3 bases at V and 5 bases at J, with 14 bases between. Germline CDR1 is SGHRS and CDR2 is YFSETQ. The CDR3: CASSSEGTPNEKLFF. The CDR3 region has the DNA TGCGCCAGCAGCTCGGAGGGAACTCCGAATGAAAAACTGTTTTTT.

This clone was seen a few times. V and J are TRBV7-9 and TRBJ2-1; no reliable D call. CDR1 is SEHNR and CDR2 is FQNEAQ in the germline V gene (reference sequence). Trimming removed 0 bases at V and 10 bases at J, with 10 bases between. This CDR3 has 13 amino acids. In DNA, the CDR3 is TGTGCCAGCAGCTTAGCGCACGAATACGAGCAGTTCTTC. It encodes CASSLAHEYEQFF.

The chain combines TRBV5-6 with TRBJ1-5; the D is unclear. The V and J ends lost 3 bases and 4 bases respectively, with 14 bases between them. CDR1 and CDR2 from the germline V gene are SGHDT and YYEEEE. This CDR3 is 15 amino acids long. CDR3 residues: CASSSLGGRNQPQHF. CDR3 sequence (DNA): TGTGCCAGCAGCTCCTTGGGAGGGCGGAATCAGCCCCAGCATTTT.

This rearrangement joins TRBV5-6 to TRBJ1-6, with unresolved D. The CDR3 is 14 residues long. Germline V gives CDR1 SGHDT, CDR2 YYEEEE. The V and J ends lost 1 base and 7 bases respectively, with 9 bases between them. The CDR3 protein is CASSLRASNSPLHF. CDR3 coding DNA: TGTGCCAGCAGCTTGAGGGCCAGCAATTCACCCCTCCACTTT.

The rearrangement joins TRBV6-5 to TRBJ2-5; no clear D gene. The CDR3 consists of 14 residues. CDR1 MNHEY and CDR2 SVGAGI come from the germline V gene. The V gene lost 2 bases and the J gene lost 3 bases, with 10 bases spanning the gap. CDR3 DNA sequence: TGTGCCAGCAGTTACGGGCAGGTCAAAGAGACCCAGTACTTC. It codes for CASSYGQVKETQYF.

The chain is built from TRBV5-1 and TRBJ2-1; 11 positions match TRBD2. This CDR3 has 15 residues. The J segment lost 5 bases and the V segment lost 4 bases, leaving 5 bases of the junction unmatched. In germline, CDR1 is SGHRS, CDR2 YFSETQ. CDR3 region: CASSTRLAGHNEQFF. CDR3 DNA: TGCGCCAGCAGCACGAGACTAGCGGGACACAATGAGCAGTTCTTC.

A single count supports this clone. The rearrangement joins TRBV10-3 to TRBJ2-7, with 8 bases lining up with TRBD2. Per the germline V gene, CDR1 is ENHRY and CDR2 is SYGVKD. Trimming removed 4 bases from V and 2 bases from J; junction bases left unmatched: 7. The CDR3 has 15 amino acids. The CDR3 bases are TGTGCCATCAGTGCTTCGGGTAGCGGGGCCTACGAGCAGTACTTC. Amino acid sequence: CAISASGSGAYEQYF.

The chain links TRBV19 to TRBJ2-7; D tentatively reads TRBD1 or TRBD2 (5 bases each). The CDR3 length is 14 residues. V lost 3 bases and J 1 base, leaving 10 bases between the germline ends. Per the germline V gene, CDR1 is LNHDA and CDR2 is SQIVND (reference sequence). The CDR3: CASSMFGGSYEQYF. CDR3 coding DNA: TGTGCCAGTAGTATGTTTGGGGGATCCTACGAGCAGTACTTC.

This chain uses TRBV5-4 with TRBJ1-2; D may be TRBD1 (6 bases). The length of the CDR3 is 14 residues. Per germline, CDR1 SGHNT and CDR2 YYREEE (reference sequence). Between the trimmed V and J ends, which lost 4 bases and 0 bases, there was a span of 10 bases. CDR3 residues: CASSLRTANYGYTF. For the CDR3, the DNA is TGTGCCAGCAGCCTCCGGACAGCTAACTATGGCTACACCTTC.

The rearrangement joins TRBV7-2 to TRBJ1-2, with 9 bases matching TRBD1. The CDR3 length is 17 residues. Germline V gene lookup returns CDR1 SGHTA and CDR2 FQGNSA. V shed 1 base, J shed 5 bases, and the junction held 11 bases outside the gene matches. CDR3 region: CASSLVPGQGSGYGYTF. The CDR3 region has the DNA TGTGCCAGCAGCTTAGTCCCCGGACAGGGGTCGGGGTATGGCTACACCTTC.

This sequence joins TRBV13 and TRBJ2-6; no clear D. The ends were cut back, 0 bases at V and 2 bases at J, with 11 bases in the middle. CDR1 and CDR2 from the germline V gene are PRHDT and FYEKMQ (reference sequence). The CDR3 totals 17 residues. This CDR3 is CASSLGFDGPGANVLTF. In DNA, the CDR3 is TGTGCCAGCAGCTTAGGGTTTGACGGACCTGGGGCCAACGTCCTGACTTTC.

V and J are TRBV21-1 and TRBJ2-3; TRBD2, the D gene given by the table, was not confirmed from the DNA. TRBV21-1 is a pseudogene locus. The CDR3 has 17 residues. The CDR3 spells CASSPRTSGGSTDTQYF. Here the CDR3 DNA reads TGTGCCAGCAGCCCACGGACTAGCGGAGGAAGCACAGATACGCAGTATTTT.

The rearrangement joins TRBV2 to TRBJ2-2; 12 nucleotides agree with TRBD2. V lost 3 bases to trimming and J lost 1 base; unmatched junction nucleotides: 12. Germline V lookup: CDR1 SNHLY, CDR2 FYNNEI. The CDR3 contains 20 residues. The CDR3 coding sequence is TGTGCCAGCAGTGATTGGTTTCTAGCGGGGGGGCCGGGGAACACCGGGGAGCTGTTTTTT. It yields the protein CASSDWFLAGGPGNTGELFF.

The sample holds one count of this clone. V and J are TRBV6-1 and TRBJ2-7, with 9 bases matching TRBD1. The germline V gene has CDR1 MNHNS and CDR2 SASEGT. V trimming: 2 bases; J trimming: 2 bases; junction bases outside the gene matches: 1. The CDR3 spans 14 residues. CDR3 sequence reads: CASSERDRAYEQYF. The CDR3 region has the DNA TGTGCCAGCAGTGAACGGGACAGGGCCTACGAGCAGTACTTC.

This chain joins TRBV18 and TRBJ1-6; 7 bases are a match to TRBD1. Germline lookup yields CDR1 KGHSH and CDR2 LQKENI. The CDR3 extends over 16 amino acids. J was trimmed by 8 bases and V by 2 bases; bases with no gene match: 9. CDR3 in DNA: TGTGCCAGCTCACCAAACACGCCTACAGGGGATTCACCCCTCCACTTT. It encodes CASSPNTPTGDSPLHF.

This sequence joins TRBV5-1 and TRBJ1-1, with D tentatively TRBD1 (5 bases). The germline V gene has CDR1 SGHRS and CDR2 YFSETQ. Trimming cost V 0 bases and J 0 bases, with 12 bases left between them. The CDR3 spans 16 residues. Written as DNA, the CDR3 is TGCGCCAGCAGCTTGGCCGGACAAGGGATGAACACTGAAGCTTTCTTT. Protein: CASSLAGQGMNTEAFF.

The rearrangement links TRBV4-1 to TRBJ2-1; the D gene is possibly TRBD2 (5 bases). Germline CDR1 reads MGHRA; CDR2 reads YSYEKL. The CDR3 covers 17 residues. V lost 1 base to trimming and J lost 2 bases, with 15 bases between them. The CDR3 bases are TGCGCCAGCAGCCAAGGTTCCAGCGGACGGGCCTACAATGAGCAGTTCTTC. Translating gives CASSQGSSGRAYNEQFF.

This chain connects TRBV5-5 to TRBJ2-7, with D perhaps TRBD1 (6 bases). This CDR3 contains 13 residues. Germline V CDR1 and CDR2: SGHKS, YYEKEE (reference sequence). V dropped 3 bases and J dropped 4 bases, with 11 bases sitting between them. CDR3 in amino acids: CASSYDRSYEQYF. The CDR3, as DNA: TGTGCCAGCAGCTATGACAGGTCGTACGAGCAGTACTTC. The variable domain in full, with the rest retrieved from reference TRBV5-5 and TRBJ2-7, is DAGVTQSPTHLIKTRGQQVTLRCSPISGHKSVSWYQQVLGQGPQFIFQYYEKEERGRGNFPDRFSARQFPNYSSELNVNALLLGDSALYLCASSYDRSYEQYFGPGTRLTVT.

This sequence joins TRBV28 and TRBJ1-5; no definite D call. The CDR3 is 13 amino acids. The V end was cut by 7 bases, the J end by 1 base, with 8 bases between. CDR1 and CDR2 (germline): MDHEN, SYDVKM. CDR3: CASTSPSNQPQHF. CDR3 nucleotide sequence: TGTGCCAGCACCTCCCCCAGCAATCAGCCCCAGCATTTT.

V gene TRBV18 combines with J gene TRBJ2-2, with D tentatively TRBD1 (5 bases). The V end was cut by 4 bases, the J end by 4 bases, with 16 bases between. There are 16 residues in the CDR3. Germline-derived CDR1 and CDR2 are KGHSH and LQKENI. DNA of the CDR3: TGTGCCAGCTCACAGATGGGGCAGGCCCGCACCGGGGAGCTGTTTTTT. It encodes CASSQMGQARTGELFF.

The genes are TRBV9 and TRBJ1-1, with unresolved D. The CDR3 covers 14 residues. Trimming cost V 0 bases and J 1 base, with 7 bases left between them. The germline V gene encodes CDR1 SGDLS and CDR2 YYNGEE. The CDR3 region has the DNA TGTGCCAGCAGCGTAGGGTCCTGGAACACTGAAGCTTTCTTT. Residues: CASSVGSWNTEAFF.

The rearrangement uses TRBV7-9 and TRBJ2-3; D is ambiguous. From germline, CDR1 is SEHNR and CDR2 FQNEAQ (reference sequence). This CDR3 has 14 amino acids. Trimming removed 3 bases from V and 0 bases from J, with 7 bases in between. CDR3 bases: TGTGCCAGCAGCTTGACAATGAGCACAGATACGCAGTATTTT. Its translation: CASSLTMSTDTQYF.